This section outlines one T cell receptor beta chain sequence together with its context. The assay was immunoSEQ multiplex PCR, and TCRdb's table has in-frame clones only and misses some. The sample carries some 400,000 clones, just under 95% recorded once. The source of the sample is a study of shared T cell receptors in the human thymus. V was shortened by 2 bases and J by 1 base, with 9 bases between the two germline ends. The CDR3 covers 14 residues. Germline lookup yields CDR1 SGHTS and CDR2 YDEGEE. Material for sequencing was thymocytes. The TCR was taken from a human donor. This sequence joins TRBV5-8 and TRBJ1-2; D uncertain. This CDR3 is CASSFRGSNYGYTF. The CDR3 DNA is TGTGCCAGCAGCTTTCGAGGGAGTAACTATGGCTACACCTTC.